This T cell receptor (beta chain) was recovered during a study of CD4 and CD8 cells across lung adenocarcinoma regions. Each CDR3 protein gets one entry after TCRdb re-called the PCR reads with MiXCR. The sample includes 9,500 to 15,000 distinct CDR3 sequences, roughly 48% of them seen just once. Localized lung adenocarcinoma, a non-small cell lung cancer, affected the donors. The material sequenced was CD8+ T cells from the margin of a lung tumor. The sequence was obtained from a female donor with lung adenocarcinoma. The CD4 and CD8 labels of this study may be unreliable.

CDR3 protein: CVSRGSGGGHKETQYF. CDR3 sequence (DNA): TGTGTTAGCAGGGGCTCGGGGGGCGGACACAAAGAGACCCAGTATTTT. The V call is TRBV6-1, the J call TRBJ2-3, with D perhaps matching TRBD2 (7 bases). The CDR3 sequence is 16 residues long. From germline, CDR1 is MNHNS and CDR2 SASEGT.